The source of this T cell receptor beta chain is a study of Graves' ophthalmopathy and Graves' hyperthyroidism. Study at large: Being free of ophthalmopathy for 18 months of follow-up defined stable hyperthyroidism.

Exclusion criteria comprised other autoimmune diseases, uncontrolled infections, pregnancy or lactation in patients. With regard to this clonotype: Its target is not known.

Using RNA transcripts, the TCR beta CDR3 regions were amplified. RT-PCR with HTBI primers came first, then second-round multiplex PCR. TCRdb passed the multiplex PCR reads through MiXCR, listing each CDR3 protein once. In the table there are 580,000 or so distinct CDR3 sequences, under 45% of which are singletons. Study-wide points: Predictions made by the model for ophthalmopathy progression reached roughly 64% sensitivity and around 72% specificity. Blood shared most expanded thyroid clonotypes above 0.001 frequency.

Sequenced: peripheral blood or thyroid tissue (not recorded which). The receptor was isolated from an adult man with Graves' hyperthyroidism.

The CDR3 coding sequence is TGTGCCAGCAGCTCGGGGGTCTACACAGATACGCAGTATTTT. It yields the protein CASSSGVYTDTQYF. The V call is TRBV7-3, the J call TRBJ2-3, with a possible D match to TRBD2 (6 bases). In germline, CDR1 is SGHTA, CDR2 FQGTGA. V shed 4 bases and J shed 2 bases, with 10 bases lying between them. This CDR3 contains 14 residues.